The present T cell receptor beta chain was sequenced within a study of blood T cell dynamics during melanoma immunotherapy. The overall study: Standard first-line treatment here was pembrolizumab or nivolumab plus ipilimumab in metastatic melanoma. Study-level points and caveats: The study could not tell melanoma-specific clones from general immune activation.

CDR1 and CDR2 from the germline V gene are MNHNS and SASEGT. This CDR3 region has 14 residues. V gave up 7 bases and J gave up 4 bases, with 16 bases separating them. Described time point: pre-treatment baseline. The method was immunoSEQ multiplex PCR; TCRdb's version includes in-frame clones alone and lacks a portion of them. There are over 5,500 clones in the sample; less than 85% occur only once, and approximately 26% lies in the top ten. With respect to this clone: Its antigen remains unidentified.

The rearrangement joins TRBV6-1 to TRBJ1-1; perhaps TRBD1 as D (5 bases). Material: blood, obtained from a patient treated with checkpoint blockade. This clonotype was obtained from a human donor with melanoma. DNA for the CDR3: TGTGCCAGCAAAAAGAGGGGTTCTGCCACTGAAGCTTTCTTT. Translation gives CASKKRGSATEAFF.